Below, 22 T cell receptor beta chains from the same sample are listed, as sequenced in a study of blood T cell repertoires in COVID-19. Libraries were prepared by immunoSEQ multiplex PCR; TCRdb keeps only in-frame clonotypes and omits some of them. The profile shows approximately 330,000 clones, almost 90% of them singletons. The specimen sequenced was peripheral blood. The receptors originated from a woman in her thirties or forties with COVID-19, enrolled during active disease.

The genes are TRBV28 and TRBJ1-2; 7 nucleotides align to TRBD1. Germline values: CDR1 MDHEN, CDR2 SYDVKM. The CDR3 totals 16 residues. J gave up 1 base and V 5 bases, and 10 bases lay outside the gene matches. CDR3 in DNA: TGTGCCAGCAGTCCGCTTGACAGGGCCTTTAACTATGGCTACACCTTC. It translates to CASSPLDRAFNYGYTF.

This chain links TRBV5-1 with TRBJ1-1, with 9 bases fitting TRBD1. Trimming took 0 bases from V and 5 from J; bases not matched to a gene: 8. CDR1 and CDR2 (germline): SGHRS, YFSETQ. The CDR3 runs 16 residues. The CDR3 nucleotides read TGCGCCAGCAGCTTGGAGACAGGGGGAAAGGTAACTGAAGCTTTCTTT. It translates to CASSLETGGKVTEAFF.

The genes are TRBV28 and TRBJ2-2, with 9 bases identical to TRBD2. This CDR3 spans 15 amino acids. Germline CDR1 MDHEN, CDR2 SYDVKM. The chain's CDR3 is CLRGGAGLNTGELFF. CDR3 DNA sequence: TGTCTGCGCGGGGGGGCCGGGCTGAACACCGGGGAGCTGTTTTTT.

V usage is TRBV5-6 and J usage is TRBJ2-7; TRBD1 is a possible D gene (6 bases). Germline CDR1 reads SGHDT; CDR2 reads YYEEEE. Trimming pared 2 bases from V and 0 bases from J, leaving 12 bases between. The CDR3 has 15 residues. CDR3 in amino acids: CASSFRTANSYEQYF. CDR3 DNA: TGTGCCAGCAGCTTCCGGACAGCCAACTCCTACGAGCAGTACTTC.

The chain links TRBV5-8 to TRBJ1-4; perhaps TRBD1 as D (5 bases). The CDR3 has 15 amino acids. Germline V gives CDR1 SGHTS, CDR2 YDEGEE. V lost 6 bases and J 5 bases, leaving 17 bases between the germline ends. The CDR3 DNA follows: TGTGCCAGCAAGGGGCGGGGCAGTAAAAATGAAAAACTGTTTTTT. Translating it yields CASKGRGSKNEKLFF.

V gene TRBV6-5 combines with J gene TRBJ1-4, with TRBD1 as a possible D gene (5 bases). The CDR3 loop spans 13 amino acids. CDR1 is MNHEY and CDR2 is SVGAGI in the germline V gene. Trimming stripped 6 bases from V and 8 bases from J, with 13 bases between. CDR3 nucleotides: TGTGCCAGCAGGGGGCGTTATGAAGAAAAACTGTTTTTT. Residues: CASRGRYEEKLFF.

This clone appeared a single time. The sample carries other DNA sequences with the same CDR3. This chain links TRBV27 with TRBJ1-2; TRBD1 is a possible D gene (5 bases). Trimming stripped 4 bases from V and 4 bases from J, with 10 bases between. CDR3 length: 13 residues. Germline values: CDR1 MNHEY, CDR2 SMNVEV (reference sequence). This CDR3 is CASSSPGLYGYTF. The DNA of the CDR3 is TGTGCCAGCAGTTCTCCGGGACTCTATGGCTACACCTTC.

The V call is TRBV30, the J call TRBJ2-3; 12 positions match TRBD1. V lost 7 bases and J lost 2; bases outside the gene matches: 7. The CDR3 length is 15 residues. Germline lookup yields CDR1 GTSNPN and CDR2 SVGIG (reference sequence). As DNA, the CDR3 is TGTGCCTTCTCGAGGGACAGGGGGCCCACAGATACGCAGTATTTT. Its translation: CAFSRDRGPTDTQYF.

This clone has only one observation. The chain couples TRBV7-8 to TRBJ1-1; unclear D gene. Germline V gene lookup returns CDR1 SGHVS and CDR2 FQNEAQ. The CDR3 loop spans 13 amino acids. Trimming cost V 5 bases and J 5 bases, with 12 bases left between them. CDR3 protein: CASSVVRGTEAFF. For the CDR3, the DNA is TGTGCCAGCAGCGTCGTCCGGGGTACTGAAGCTTTCTTT.

This sequence joins TRBV6-2 or TRBV6-3 and TRBJ1-5; D not resolved. Trimming shortened V by 0 bases and J by 5 bases, and 20 bases separated the two germline ends. The CDR3 is made up of 18 amino acids. Germline V gene data show CDR1 as MNHEY and CDR2 as SVGEGT. The CDR3 bases are TGTGCCAGCAGTTACTCGAATTCGCTGACCGTCAGGTATCAGCCCCAGCATTTT. The encoded protein is CASSYSNSLTVRYQPQHF.

The rearrangement joins TRBV9 to TRBJ2-2, with no clear D. CDR1 is SGDLS and CDR2 is YYNGEE in the germline V gene. This CDR3 has 16 amino acids. V was shortened by 0 bases and J by 5 bases, with 14 bases between the two germline ends. Written as DNA, the CDR3 is TGTGCCAGCAGCGTAGGGTTAAGTACCAGGACCGGGGAGCTGTTTTTT. Its translation: CASSVGLSTRTGELFF.

The rearrangement links TRBV2 to TRBJ2-5; D might be TRBD2 (5 bases). Germline loops: CDR1 SNHLY, CDR2 FYNNEI. The CDR3 contains 12 residues. Trimming took off 11 bases at V and 6 bases at J, with 16 bases between the two ends. CDR3 region: CAAQLEGKTQYF. For the CDR3, the DNA is TGTGCCGCCCAACTCGAGGGAAAGACCCAGTACTTC.

V and J are TRBV2 and TRBJ1-6; perhaps TRBD1 as D (5 bases). This CDR3 has 16 amino acids. With 7 bases removed from V and 0 bases from J, the gap between germline ends came to 13 bases. CDR1 is SNHLY and CDR2 is FYNNEI in the germline V gene. The CDR3 sequence is CASNPRGGSYNSPLHF. The CDR3, as DNA: TGTGCCAGCAACCCCCGGGGGGGCTCCTATAATTCACCCCTCCACTTT.

The chain uses TRBV6-5 and TRBJ2-7; TRBD1 agrees at 7 bases. CDR3 size: 15 residues. V lost 4 bases, J lost 4 bases, and 10 bases stayed unmatched. Germline assignment: CDR1 MNHEY and CDR2 SVGAGI. CDR3 sequence (DNA): TGTGCCAGCAGTTTAGAGACAGGGAGCTTGTACGAGCAGTACTTC. Amino acids: CASSLETGSLYEQYF.

The gene calls are TRBV7-2 and TRBJ1-4; tentatively, D is TRBD1 (5 bases). The CDR3 consists of 15 residues. V was clipped by 2 bases and J by 2 bases, with 9 bases between them. Germline-derived CDR1 and CDR2 are SGHTA and FQGNSA. CDR3 sequence: CASSLQGLTNEKLFF. CDR3 coding DNA: TGTGCCAGCAGCTTACAGGGTCTCACTAATGAAAAACTGTTTTTT.

The rearrangement uses TRBV7-2 and TRBJ1-3; D remains ambiguous. The CDR3 extends over 16 amino acids. V was shortened by 1 base and J by 0 bases, with 10 bases between the two germline ends. Germline lookup yields CDR1 SGHTA and CDR2 FQGNSA. Here the CDR3 DNA reads TGTGCCAGCAGCTTAGGCCGGGTAGCCTCTGGAAACACCATATATTTT. Its protein product is CASSLGRVASGNTIYF.

V and J are TRBV27 and TRBJ2-6; a weak D match, TRBD2 (6 bases). The germline gives CDR1 MNHEY, CDR2 SMNVEV (reference sequence). V lost 2 bases and J 2 bases, leaving 19 bases between the germline ends. The CDR3 is made up of 19 amino acids. Here the CDR3 reads CASSLRLGLPLAGANVLTF. CDR3 sequence (DNA): TGTGCCAGCAGTTTACGGTTAGGACTACCGCTAGCTGGGGCCAACGTCCTGACTTTC. The whole variable domain, filled in from reference TRBV27 and TRBJ2-6, reads EAQVTQNPRYLITVTGKKLTVTCSQNMNHEYMSWYRQDPGLGLRQIYYSMNVEVTDKGDVPEGYKVSRKEKRNFPLILESPSPNQTSLYFCASSLRLGLPLAGANVLTFGAGSRLTVL.

V is TRBV6-2 or TRBV6-3 and J is TRBJ2-5, with 7 bases matching TRBD1. CDR3 size: 15 residues. Germline-derived CDR1 and CDR2 are MNHEY and SVGEGT. Losses at the gene ends were 4 bases for V and 4 bases for J; bases not matched to a gene: 9. CDR3 sequence (DNA): TGTGCCAGCAGTTTCTTTCCGGGACAGATAGAGACCCAGTACTTC. Protein product: CASSFFPGQIETQYF.

The CDR3, as DNA: TGTGCCAGCAGGCGACTAGCGGGCGACGAGCAGTACTTC. This encodes CASRRLAGDEQYF. The chain links TRBV5-4 to TRBJ2-7; 10 nucleotides align to TRBD2. CDR1 is SGHNT and CDR2 is YYREEE in the germline V gene (reference sequence). After removal of 5 bases from V and 5 bases from J, the junction contained 4 bases not matched to a gene. The CDR3 consists of 13 residues. The variable domain in full, with the rest retrieved from reference TRBV5-4 and TRBJ2-7, is ETGVTQSPTHLIKTRGQQVTLRCSSQSGHNTVSWYQQALGQGPQFIFQYYREEENGRGNFPPRFSGLQFPNYSSELNVNALELDDSALYLCASRRLAGDEQYFGPGTRLTVT.

V gene TRBV7-9 combines with J gene TRBJ1-6; 10 bases align to TRBD1. The junction had 2 bases not matched to a gene; V was cut back by 6 bases and J by 6 bases. The germline V gene has CDR1 SEHNR and CDR2 FQNEAQ (reference sequence). The CDR3 sequence is 14 residues long. The CDR3: CASSRTGGNSPLHF. CDR3 nucleotide sequence: TGTGCCAGCAGTCGGACAGGGGGTAATTCACCCCTCCACTTT.

This chain joins TRBV6-5 and TRBJ2-1; 7 positions agree with TRBD1. The CDR3 covers 15 residues. Germline CDR1 reads MNHEY; CDR2 reads SVGAGI. V trimming: 5 bases; J trimming: 5 bases; junction bases outside the gene matches: 9. Here the CDR3 reads CASSTPDRPNNEQFF. For the CDR3, the DNA is TGTGCCAGCAGTACCCCGGACAGGCCCAACAATGAGCAGTTCTTC.

V is TRBV28 and J is TRBJ2-3; perhaps TRBD2 as D (5 bases). Trimming removed 2 bases from V and 10 bases from J, with 19 bases in between. This CDR3 is built from 15 residues. CDR1 is MDHEN, CDR2 SYDVKM, per germline. The CDR3 reads CASSLDYKSIFAQYF. The CDR3 nucleotides read TGTGCCAGCAGTTTAGACTACAAGTCTATATTTGCGCAGTATTTT.